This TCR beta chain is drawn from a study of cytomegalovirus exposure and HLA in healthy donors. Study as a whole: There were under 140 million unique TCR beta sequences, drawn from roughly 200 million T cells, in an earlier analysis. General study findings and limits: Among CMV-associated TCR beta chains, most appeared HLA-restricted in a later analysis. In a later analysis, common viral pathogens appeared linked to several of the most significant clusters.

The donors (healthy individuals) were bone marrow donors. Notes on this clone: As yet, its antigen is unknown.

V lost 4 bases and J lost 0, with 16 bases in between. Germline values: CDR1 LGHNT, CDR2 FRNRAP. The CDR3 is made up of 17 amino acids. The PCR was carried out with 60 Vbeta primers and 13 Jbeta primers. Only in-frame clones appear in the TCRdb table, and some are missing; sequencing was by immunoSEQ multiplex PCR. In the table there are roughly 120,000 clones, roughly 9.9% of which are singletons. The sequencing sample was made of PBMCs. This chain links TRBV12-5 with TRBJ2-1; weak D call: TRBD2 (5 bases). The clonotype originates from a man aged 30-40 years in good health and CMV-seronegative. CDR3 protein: CASGSPAGTSSYNEQFF. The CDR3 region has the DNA TGTGCTAGTGGTTCCCCGGCGGGTACAAGCTCCTACAATGAGCAGTTCTTC.